The clone carrying this TCR beta chain was counted between two and nine times. The source of the sample is a study of blood T cell repertoires in COVID-19. Study-level background: Acute-phase and convalescent COVID-19 samples originated in the United States, Italy and Spain.

Methods used by the authors: The authors estimated nucleated cell counts from reference gene primer amplification. Data came from immunoSEQ multiplex PCR; TCRdb stores just in-frame clones and leaves some out. D and trimming come from the DNA, and the V and J calls and clone size come from that table. The table lists under 300,000 clones, roughly 90% of them singletons. Germline values: CDR1 SGHTA, CDR2 FQGTGA. Trimming cost V 0 bases and J 4 bases, with 12 bases left between them. This CDR3 contains 15 residues. The TCR originated in a man between 45 and 60 years old with acute or convalescent COVID-19. The chain carries TRBV7-3 and TRBJ2-5; D remains ambiguous. The sample taken for sequencing was peripheral blood. CDR3 sequence reads: CASSLTNSRGETQYF. In DNA form, the CDR3 reads TGTGCCAGCAGCTTAACGAACTCTAGAGGAGAGACCCAGTACTTC.